The 5 T cell receptor beta chains given below trace back to one sample, sequenced in a study of CD8 T cells in ankylosing spondylitis. Via MiXCR, TCRdb re-called the 5' RACE reads, giving one row per CDR3 protein. This table has around 210,000 distinct CDR3 sequences, approximately 8.4% appearing once. Sequences were obtained from blood, either unsorted or a sorted T cell fraction (not recorded which). These receptors came from a female donor with ankylosing spondylitis or in good health (not recorded which).

This clonotype was seen repeatedly, ten times or more. The chain couples TRBV20-1 to TRBJ2-3; D remains unclear. Germline-derived CDR1 and CDR2 are DFQATT and SNEGSKA (reference sequence). This CDR3 spans 14 amino acids. V was clipped by 4 bases and J by 2 bases, with 13 bases between them. Here the CDR3 reads CSAMDGESTDTQYF. The DNA for the CDR3 is TGCAGTGCTATGGACGGCGAGTCCACAGATACGCAGTATTTT.

Many counts were recorded for this clonotype. The chain employs TRBV6-1 and TRBJ1-2, with D perhaps matching TRBD1 (5 bases). Trimming took off 0 bases at V and 2 bases at J, with 10 bases between the two ends. CDR3 length: 15 residues. The V gene's germline CDR1 is MNHNS and CDR2 SASEGT. CDR3 amino acids: CASSEAPTENYGYTF. The CDR3 DNA reads as TGTGCCAGCAGTGAAGCTCCGACAGAGAACTATGGCTACACCTTC.

This clonotype was picked up a small number of times. The chain joins TRBV6-2 or TRBV6-3 to TRBJ2-1; 8 bases agree with TRBD1. Germline assignment: CDR1 MNHEY and CDR2 SVGEGT. CDR3 length: 13 amino acids. Trimming at V came to 5 bases and at J to 4 bases, leaving 1 base not matched to a gene. The CDR3 DNA is TGTGCCAGCAGTGGGGACAGGTACAATGAGCAGTTCTTC. It yields the protein CASSGDRYNEQFF.

The table lists this clonotype with a few counts. The V gene is TRBV28, the J gene TRBJ1-5; D is perhaps TRBD1 (5 bases). The CDR3 is 17 residues long. Trimming removed 6 bases from V and 0 bases from J, with 18 bases in between. Looked up from germline, CDR1 is MDHEN and CDR2 is SYDVKM. The CDR3 here is CASSPSGTLVSNQPQHF. The DNA for the CDR3 is TGTGCCAGCAGCCCTAGTGGGACCCTAGTTAGCAATCAGCCCCAGCATTTT.

This clonotype was seen at least ten times. The rearrangement links TRBV15 to TRBJ1-5; D ambiguous. Germline V gene data show CDR1 as LNHNV and CDR2 as YYDKDF (reference sequence). V was trimmed by 1 base and J by 3 bases, leaving 19 bases between them. CDR3 length: 18 residues. The CDR3 protein is CATSRAVSLVANNQPQHF. CDR3 bases: TGTGCCACCAGCAGAGCTGTATCCTTGGTGGCTAACAATCAGCCCCAGCATTTT.